This TCR beta chain was obtained from a study of blood T cell repertoires in COVID-19 (dated by TCRdb to 2018 to 2020). General notes on the study: Samples from collaborators originated in the United States, Italy and Spain and spanned both the acute and convalescent phases of COVID-19. The material from the prospective study consisted of cDNA or gDNA derived from T cells, B-cell-depleted T cells, or PBMCs. Subjects who had been exposed to COVID-19, were actively infected with it, or had recovered from it provided the deeply sampled blood TCRbeta repertoires that made up the dataset. The repertoires were released in a freely available public database meant as a resource for research on the immune response to SARS-CoV-2. Samples came from the ongoing ImmuneRACE study (first 160 participants) plus 1,254 subjects from 6 global collaborators. A de-identified subject ID, COVID-19 status, age in years and sex were almost always included in the sample metadata. Where available, HLA class I and class II types were taken from metadata supplied by the sample provider and were not determined by assay-based typing. The paper's findings and limits, for the study overall: How much clinical and demographic metadata was included differed by source and by participant, and the metadata was provided uncurated.

As regards this clone: Its cognate antigen has yet to be identified. No much larger clone exists at a distance of one base, and base qualities are not known.

TCRbeta CDR3 regions were amplified from genomic DNA by means of the immunoSEQ Assay, a bias-controlled multiplex PCR. The authors processed their data as follows. Within the assay, amplification of reference gene primers was used to estimate how many nucleated cells each sample contained. To quantify the absolute abundance of each unique TCRbeta CDR3 rearrangement, sequence reads were collapsed and filtered. For each sample, productive Simpson clonality was calculated by taking the square root of Simpson's diversity index across productive rearrangements. Drawn from immuneACCESS, this table holds only the in-frame rearrangements with V and J called that TCRdb kept. Clones are partly lost; checked studies trace under half to an unresolved V gene and leave the rest unexplained. V and J calls and clone size are given by that table; D and trimming were obtained from the DNA. This sample gives a few hundred thousand clones in total; roughly nine tenths of them show up just once. In total, the top ten clones hold about 6.8% of the sample.

From the germline V gene (reference sequence), CDR1 is MNHEY and CDR2 is SMNVEV. Inclusive of the bounding cysteine and phenylalanine, the CDR3 is 20 residues long. Only CDR3 DNA is held: 60 bases, read in frame from base 1. Compared with germline, V lacks 4 bases and J lacks 1 base; bases without a gene match: 15. Samples from volunteer blood donors who had recovered from COVID-19 were contributed by a second Seattle source. Collaborating institutions collected whole blood in K2EDTA tubes following their own protocols. For TCRbeta analysis, collaborators shipped samples in one of three forms: frozen whole blood, isolated PBMCs, or DNA extracted from either of those sample types.

This TCR came from a man younger than 35 who had recovered from COVID-19. The rearranged segments are TRBV27 and TRBJ2-4, with 11 bases aligning to TRBD1. The source material was peripheral blood. The DNA sequence is TGTGCCAGCAGTTCCCGCAGCGGACAGGGGGCAAGTCGGGCCAAAAACATTCAGTACTTC. Its translation reads: CASSSRSGQGASRAKNIQYF.